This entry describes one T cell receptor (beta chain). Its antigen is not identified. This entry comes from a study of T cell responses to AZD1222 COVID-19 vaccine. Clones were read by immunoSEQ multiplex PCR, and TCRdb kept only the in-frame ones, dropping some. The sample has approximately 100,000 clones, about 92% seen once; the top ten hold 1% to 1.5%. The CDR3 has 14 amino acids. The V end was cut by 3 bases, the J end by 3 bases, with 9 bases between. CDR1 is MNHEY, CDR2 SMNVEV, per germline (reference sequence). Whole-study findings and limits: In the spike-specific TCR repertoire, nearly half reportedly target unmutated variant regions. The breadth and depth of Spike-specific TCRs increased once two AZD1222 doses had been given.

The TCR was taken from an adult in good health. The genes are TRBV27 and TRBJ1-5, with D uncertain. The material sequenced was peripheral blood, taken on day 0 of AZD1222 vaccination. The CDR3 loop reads CASSFIASNQPQHF. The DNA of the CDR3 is TGTGCCAGCAGTTTTATTGCTTCCAATCAGCCCCAGCATTTT.